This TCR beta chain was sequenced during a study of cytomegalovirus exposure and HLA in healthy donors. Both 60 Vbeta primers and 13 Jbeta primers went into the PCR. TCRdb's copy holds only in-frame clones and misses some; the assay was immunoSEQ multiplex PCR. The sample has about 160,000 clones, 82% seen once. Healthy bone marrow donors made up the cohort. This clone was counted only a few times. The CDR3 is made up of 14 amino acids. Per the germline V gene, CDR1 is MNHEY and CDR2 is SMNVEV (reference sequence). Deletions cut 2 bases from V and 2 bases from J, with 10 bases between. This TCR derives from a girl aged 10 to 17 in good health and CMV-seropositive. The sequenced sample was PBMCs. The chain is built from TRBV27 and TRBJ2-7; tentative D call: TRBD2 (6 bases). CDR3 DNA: TGTGCCAGCAGTTTAGGGGGGATCCCCTACGAGCAGTACTTC. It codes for CASSLGGIPYEQYF.